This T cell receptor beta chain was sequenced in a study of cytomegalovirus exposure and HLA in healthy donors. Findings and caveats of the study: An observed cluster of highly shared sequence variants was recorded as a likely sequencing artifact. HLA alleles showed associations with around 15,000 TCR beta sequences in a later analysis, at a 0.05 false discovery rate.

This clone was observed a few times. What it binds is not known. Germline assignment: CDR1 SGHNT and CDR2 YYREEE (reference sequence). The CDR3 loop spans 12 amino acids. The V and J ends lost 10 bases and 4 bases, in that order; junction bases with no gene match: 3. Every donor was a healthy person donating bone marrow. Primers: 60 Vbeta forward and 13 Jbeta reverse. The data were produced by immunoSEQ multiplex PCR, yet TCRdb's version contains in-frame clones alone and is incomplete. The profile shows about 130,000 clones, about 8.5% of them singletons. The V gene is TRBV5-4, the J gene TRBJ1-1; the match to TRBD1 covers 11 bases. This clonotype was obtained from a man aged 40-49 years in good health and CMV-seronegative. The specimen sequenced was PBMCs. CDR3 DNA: TGTGCCTGGGACAGGGGGGGCACTGAAGCTTTCTTT. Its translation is CAWDRGGTEAFF.